These 15 T cell receptor beta chains originate from one sample sequenced in a study of blood T cell repertoires in COVID-19. TCRdb keeps only in-frame clones here, not all; method: immunoSEQ multiplex PCR. The sample includes some 200,000 clones, about three quarters of them seen just once. The sample was peripheral blood. The receptors shown here come from a woman aged 70-85 years with acute or convalescent COVID-19.

V gene TRBV15 combines with J gene TRBJ1-2; D possibly corresponds to TRBD1 (5 bases). The CDR3 totals 19 residues. V was pared by 0 bases and J by 6 bases, with 26 bases between. Per germline, CDR1 LNHNV and CDR2 YYDKDF (reference sequence). CDR3 residues: CATSRDLFGSTQGGDGYTF. The CDR3 coding sequence is TGTGCCACCAGCAGAGATCTCTTCGGGTCCACGCAGGGAGGGGATGGCTACACCTTC.

V usage is TRBV29-1 and J usage is TRBJ1-1; D remains unclear. Deletions cut 4 bases from V and 1 base from J, with 7 bases between. In germline, CDR1 is SQVTM, CDR2 ANQGSEA. This CDR3 comprises 12 residues. This chain's CDR3 is CSVARGNTEAFF. The CDR3 DNA sequence: TGCAGCGTTGCTCGGGGGAACACTGAAGCTTTCTTT.

This chain uses TRBV27 with TRBJ2-5; 9 bases agree with TRBD1. Germline assignment: CDR1 MNHEY and CDR2 SMNVEV (reference sequence). J gave up 3 bases and V 4 bases, and 3 bases lay outside the gene matches. The CDR3 is 14 residues long. The DNA of the CDR3 is TGTGCCAGCAGTTCCCGGGACAGGGAAGAGACCCAGTACTTC. It is translated as CASSSRDREETQYF.

This rearrangement joins TRBV6-1 to TRBJ1-1, with D tentatively TRBD1 (5 bases). CDR3 length: 16 amino acids. Germline CDR1 is MNHNS and CDR2 is SASEGT. V lost 3 bases and J lost 0, with 14 bases in between. The CDR3 region has the DNA TGTGCCAGCAGTGATCCAAGGGGCACTTTGAACACTGAAGCTTTCTTT. This translates into CASSDPRGTLNTEAFF.

J is TRBJ1-4 and V is TRBV30; D not certain. The CDR3 loop spans 15 amino acids. V lost 0 bases and J lost 4, with 12 bases in between. CDR1 and CDR2 (germline): GTSNPN, SVGIG (reference sequence). The CDR3, as DNA: TGTGCCTGGAGTGTACTAAGAGGTCATAATGAAAAACTGTTTTTT. Translated, it gives CAWSVLRGHNEKLFF.

About this clone itself: The same CDR3 arises from other DNA sequences in this sample as well. The chain links TRBV7-9 to TRBJ2-3; 13 bases are shared with TRBD2. The germline gives CDR1 SEHNR, CDR2 FQNEAQ (reference sequence). The length of the CDR3 is 14 residues. J lost 2 bases, V lost 11 bases, and 4 bases had no gene match. The CDR3 region is CAGGTSGNTDTQYF. CDR3 coding DNA: TGTGCCGGAGGGACTAGCGGGAACACAGATACGCAGTATTTT.

This chain joins TRBV29-1 and TRBJ2-1, with a possible D match to TRBD2 (6 bases). The length of the CDR3 is 15 residues. Germline V gene lookup returns CDR1 SQVTM and CDR2 ANQGSEA. V was pared by 7 bases and J by 9 bases, with 25 bases between. The CDR3 DNA follows: TGCAGCGGGTTGGGTCCACGAGGCTACGGGGGTGAGCAGTTCTTC. Its translation is CSGLGPRGYGGEQFF.

V is TRBV19 and J is TRBJ2-3; D unclear. The CDR3 extends over 12 amino acids. CDR1 LNHDA and CDR2 SQIVND come from the germline V gene (reference sequence). V was clipped by 3 bases and J by 4 bases, with 5 bases between them. The CDR3 protein is CASSIRADTQYF. The CDR3, as DNA: TGTGCCAGTAGTATTCGGGCAGATACGCAGTATTTT.

The sample holds one count of this clone. The rearrangement links TRBV2 to TRBJ1-5; no clear D gene. V shed 0 bases and J shed 4 bases, with 10 bases lying between them. The CDR3 is 15 residues long. Germline CDR1 and CDR2: SNHLY and FYNNEI. For the CDR3, the DNA is TGTGCCAGCAGTGAAGCGTGGGCAGGAAATCAGCCCCAGCATTTT. It codes for CASSEAWAGNQPQHF.

The chain carries TRBV5-6 and TRBJ2-1, with a possible D match to TRBD1 (5 bases). Germline CDR1 reads SGHDT; CDR2 reads YYEEEE. V gave up 0 bases and J gave up 15 bases, with 19 bases separating them. This CDR3 is 14 amino acids long. CDR3 loop: CASSLGRTRNPLFF. Here the CDR3 DNA reads TGTGCCAGCAGCTTGGGTCGGACACGAAACCCGTTGTTCTTC.

The chain is built from TRBV9 and TRBJ1-2, with D possibly being TRBD1 (6 bases). Deletions cut 2 bases from V and 0 bases from J, with 14 bases between. Germline CDR1 and CDR2: SGDLS and YYNGEE. The CDR3 is made up of 16 amino acids. The CDR3 nucleotides are TGTGCCAGCAGCGTTTCCCGACAGGAAGCTAACTATGGCTACACCTTC. Encoded protein: CASSVSRQEANYGYTF. The variable domain in full, with the rest retrieved from reference TRBV9 and TRBJ1-2, is DSGVTQTPKHLITATGQRVTLRCSPRSGDLSVYWYQQSLDQGLQFLIQYYNGEERAKGNILERFSAQQFPDLHSELNLSSLELGDSALYFCASSVSRQEANYGYTFGSGTRLTVV.

The chain uses TRBV12-3 or TRBV12-4 and TRBJ2-5; D gene ambiguous. The ends were cut back, 2 bases at V and 5 bases at J, with 9 bases in the middle. This CDR3 is 13 amino acids long. Written as DNA, the CDR3 is TGTGCCAGCAGTTTACCCCGTCCGGAGACCCAGTACTTC. Residues: CASSLPRPETQYF.

The chain couples TRBV18 to TRBJ2-5; 15 bases fit TRBD2. The CDR3 is 16 amino acids. From germline, CDR1 is KGHSH and CDR2 LQKENI. V lost 4 bases to trimming and J lost 4 bases; unmatched junction nucleotides: 4. The CDR3 sequence is CASSRPGLAGGETQYF. CDR3 nucleotides: TGTGCCAGCTCACGACCGGGACTAGCGGGAGGAGAGACCCAGTACTTC.

The rearrangement links TRBV19 to TRBJ1-1, with D tentatively TRBD1 (5 bases). CDR1 is LNHDA and CDR2 is SQIVND in the germline V gene (reference sequence). V lost 4 bases to trimming and J lost 1 base, with 7 bases between them. The length of the CDR3 is 13 residues. Here the CDR3 reads CASSNTGNTEAFF. Here the CDR3 DNA reads TGTGCCAGTAGTAACACAGGGAACACTGAAGCTTTCTTT.

V and J are TRBV2 and TRBJ1-2; D possibly corresponds to TRBD1 (5 bases). CDR3 length equals 14 residues. The V gene lost 1 base and the J gene lost 7 bases, with 13 bases spanning the gap. Germline V gene lookup returns CDR1 SNHLY and CDR2 FYNNEI. The CDR3 spells CASSEGGAAGGYTF. In DNA, the CDR3 is TGTGCCAGCAGTGAAGGTGGGGCAGCCGGTGGCTACACCTTC.